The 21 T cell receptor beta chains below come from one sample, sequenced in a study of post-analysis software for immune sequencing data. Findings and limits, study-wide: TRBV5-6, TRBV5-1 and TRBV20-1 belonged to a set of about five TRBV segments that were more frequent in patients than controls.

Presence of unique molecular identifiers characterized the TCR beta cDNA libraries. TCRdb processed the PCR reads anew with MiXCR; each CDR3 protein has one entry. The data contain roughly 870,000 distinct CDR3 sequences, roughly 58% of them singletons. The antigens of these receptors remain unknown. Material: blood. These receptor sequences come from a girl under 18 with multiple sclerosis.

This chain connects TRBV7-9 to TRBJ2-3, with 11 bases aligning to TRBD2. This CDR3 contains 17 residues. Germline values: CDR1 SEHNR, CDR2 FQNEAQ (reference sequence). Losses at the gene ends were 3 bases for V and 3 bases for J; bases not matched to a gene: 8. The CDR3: CASSFLRLAGRTDTQYF. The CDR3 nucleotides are TGTGCCAGCAGCTTCCTGAGACTAGCGGGGAGGACAGATACGCAGTATTTT.

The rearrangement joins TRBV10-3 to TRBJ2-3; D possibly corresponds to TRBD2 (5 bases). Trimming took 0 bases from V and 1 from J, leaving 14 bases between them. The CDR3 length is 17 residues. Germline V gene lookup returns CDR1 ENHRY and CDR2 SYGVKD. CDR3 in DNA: TGTGCCATCAGTGAGTCAGAGGTGGGGAGACGCACAGATACGCAGTATTTT. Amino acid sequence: CAISESEVGRRTDTQYF.

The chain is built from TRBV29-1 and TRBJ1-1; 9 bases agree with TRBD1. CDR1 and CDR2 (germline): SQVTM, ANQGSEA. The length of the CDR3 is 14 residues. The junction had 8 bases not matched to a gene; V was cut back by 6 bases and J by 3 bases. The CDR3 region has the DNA TGCAGCGTCCTCGCGACAGGGGGTCACACTGAAGCTTTCTTT. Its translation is CSVLATGGHTEAFF.

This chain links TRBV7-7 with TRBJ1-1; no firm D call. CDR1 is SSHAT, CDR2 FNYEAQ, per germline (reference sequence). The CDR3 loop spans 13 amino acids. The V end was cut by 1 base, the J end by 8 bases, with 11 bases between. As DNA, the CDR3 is TGTGCCAGCAGCTTAGAGGATGGCAGCGAAGCTTTCTTT. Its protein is CASSLEDGSEAFF.

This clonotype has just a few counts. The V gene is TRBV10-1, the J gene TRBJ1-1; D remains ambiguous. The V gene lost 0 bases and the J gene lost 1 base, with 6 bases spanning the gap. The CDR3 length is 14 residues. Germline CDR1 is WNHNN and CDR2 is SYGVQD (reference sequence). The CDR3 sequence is CASSESWENTEAFF. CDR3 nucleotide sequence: TGCGCCAGCAGTGAGTCCTGGGAGAACACTGAAGCTTTCTTT.

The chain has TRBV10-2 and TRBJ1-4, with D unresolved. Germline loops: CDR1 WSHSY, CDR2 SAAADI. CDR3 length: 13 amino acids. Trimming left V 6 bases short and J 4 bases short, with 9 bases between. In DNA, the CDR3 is TGCGCCAGCAGACCTCCTCATAATGAAAAACTGTTTTTT. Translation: CASRPPHNEKLFF.

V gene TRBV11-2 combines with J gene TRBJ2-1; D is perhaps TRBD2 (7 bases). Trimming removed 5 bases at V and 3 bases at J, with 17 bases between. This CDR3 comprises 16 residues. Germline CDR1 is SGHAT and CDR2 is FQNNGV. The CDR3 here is CASSPLGGGDYNEQFF. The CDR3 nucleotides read TGTGCCAGCAGCCCCCTCGGAGGGGGGGACTACAATGAGCAGTTCTTC.

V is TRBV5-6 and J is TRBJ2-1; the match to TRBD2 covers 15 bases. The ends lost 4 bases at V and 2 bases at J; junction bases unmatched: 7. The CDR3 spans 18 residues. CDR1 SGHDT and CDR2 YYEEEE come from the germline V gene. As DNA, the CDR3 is TGTGCCAGCAGCGAACCGGGACTAGCGGGAGGCCCCTACAATGAGCAGTTCTTC. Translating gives CASSEPGLAGGPYNEQFF.

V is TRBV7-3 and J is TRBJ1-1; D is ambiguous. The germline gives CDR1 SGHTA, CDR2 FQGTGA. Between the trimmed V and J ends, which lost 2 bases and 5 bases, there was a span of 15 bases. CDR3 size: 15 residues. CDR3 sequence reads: CASSLLPGLGTEAFF. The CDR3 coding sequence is TGTGCCAGCAGCTTACTCCCGGGTCTTGGGACTGAAGCTTTCTTT.

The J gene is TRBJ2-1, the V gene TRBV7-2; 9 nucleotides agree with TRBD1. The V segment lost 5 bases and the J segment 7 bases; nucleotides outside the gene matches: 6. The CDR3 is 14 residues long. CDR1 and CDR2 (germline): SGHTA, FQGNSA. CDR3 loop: CASSQDRGANEQFF. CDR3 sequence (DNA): TGTGCCAGCAGCCAGGACAGGGGAGCTAATGAGCAGTTCTTC.

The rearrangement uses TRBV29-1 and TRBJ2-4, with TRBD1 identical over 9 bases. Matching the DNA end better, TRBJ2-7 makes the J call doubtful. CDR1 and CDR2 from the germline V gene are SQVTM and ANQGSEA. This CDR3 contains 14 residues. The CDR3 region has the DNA TGCAGCGTGAGGGAACAGGGGGCGACTTACGAGCAGTACTTC. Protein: CSVREQGATYEQYF.

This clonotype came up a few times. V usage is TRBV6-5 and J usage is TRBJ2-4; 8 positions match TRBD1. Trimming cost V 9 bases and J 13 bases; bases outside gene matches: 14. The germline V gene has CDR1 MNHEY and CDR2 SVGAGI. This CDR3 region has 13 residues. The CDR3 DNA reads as TGTGCCAGTAGGTGGCAGGGGGCAGGGGAGCAGTACTTC. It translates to CASRWQGAGEQYF.

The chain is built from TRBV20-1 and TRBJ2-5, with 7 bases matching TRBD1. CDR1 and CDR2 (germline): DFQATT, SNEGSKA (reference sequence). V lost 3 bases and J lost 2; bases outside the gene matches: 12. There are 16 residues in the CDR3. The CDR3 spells CSARGGRGYLQETQYF. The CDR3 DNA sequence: TGCAGTGCTAGGGGTGGCAGGGGGTACTTACAAGAGACCCAGTACTTC.

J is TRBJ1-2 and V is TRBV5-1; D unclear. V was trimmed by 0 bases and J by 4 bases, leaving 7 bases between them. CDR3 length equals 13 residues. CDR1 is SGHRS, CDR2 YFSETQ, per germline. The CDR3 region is CASSLEHLYGYTF. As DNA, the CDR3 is TGCGCCAGCAGCTTGGAACACCTCTATGGCTACACCTTC.

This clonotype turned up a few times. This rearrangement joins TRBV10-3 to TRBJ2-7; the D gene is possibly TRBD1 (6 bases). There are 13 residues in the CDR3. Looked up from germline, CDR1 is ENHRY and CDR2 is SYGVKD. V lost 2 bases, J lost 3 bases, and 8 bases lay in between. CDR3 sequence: CAISEPGDYEQYF. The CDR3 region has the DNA TGTGCCATCAGTGAGCCAGGGGACTACGAGCAGTACTTC.

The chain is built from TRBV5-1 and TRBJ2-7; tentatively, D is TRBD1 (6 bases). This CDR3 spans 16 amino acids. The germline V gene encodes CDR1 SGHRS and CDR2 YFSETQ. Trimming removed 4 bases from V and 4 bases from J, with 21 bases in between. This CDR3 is CASSEGQPNGRYEQYF. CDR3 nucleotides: TGCGCCAGCAGCGAGGGACAACCAAACGGGCGGTACGAGCAGTACTTC.

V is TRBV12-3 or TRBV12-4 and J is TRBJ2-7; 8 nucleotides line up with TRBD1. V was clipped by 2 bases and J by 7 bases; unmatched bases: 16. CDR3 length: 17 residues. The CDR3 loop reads CASSLPRGQGRLNEQYF. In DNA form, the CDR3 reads TGTGCCAGCAGTTTACCCCGAGGACAGGGCAGGCTTAATGAGCAGTACTTC.

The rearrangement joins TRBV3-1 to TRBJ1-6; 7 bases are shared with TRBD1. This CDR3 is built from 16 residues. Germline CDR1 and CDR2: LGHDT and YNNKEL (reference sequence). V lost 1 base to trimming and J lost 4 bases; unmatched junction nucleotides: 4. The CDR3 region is CASSQGGTVYNSPLHF. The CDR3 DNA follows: TGTGCCAGCAGCCAAGGGGGGACAGTGTATAATTCACCCCTCCACTTT.

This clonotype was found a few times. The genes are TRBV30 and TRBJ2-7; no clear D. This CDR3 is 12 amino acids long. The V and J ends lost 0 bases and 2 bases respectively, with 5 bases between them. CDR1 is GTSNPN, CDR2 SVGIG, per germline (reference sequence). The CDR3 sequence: CAWSVGTYEQYF. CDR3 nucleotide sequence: TGTGCCTGGAGTGTCGGTACCTACGAGCAGTACTTC.

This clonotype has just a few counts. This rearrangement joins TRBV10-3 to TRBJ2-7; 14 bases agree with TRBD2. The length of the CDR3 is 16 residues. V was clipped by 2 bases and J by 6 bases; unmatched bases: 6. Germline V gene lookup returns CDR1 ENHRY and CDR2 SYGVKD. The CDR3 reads CAISEGTSGSTSEQYF. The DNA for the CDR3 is TGTGCCATCAGTGAGGGGACTAGCGGGAGTACCAGCGAGCAGTACTTC.

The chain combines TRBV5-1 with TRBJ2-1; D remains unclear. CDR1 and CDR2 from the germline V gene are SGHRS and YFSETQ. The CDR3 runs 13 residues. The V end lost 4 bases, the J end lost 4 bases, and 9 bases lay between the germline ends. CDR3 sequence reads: CASSQTRYNEQFF. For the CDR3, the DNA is TGCGCCAGCAGCCAGACACGTTACAATGAGCAGTTCTTC.